The present T cell receptor beta chain was sequenced within a study of T cell responses to AZD1222 COVID-19 vaccine listed by TCRdb under 2021. About the investigation overall: A total of over 230 trial participants underwent TCR sequencing, of whom 207 received two doses of AZD1222 and about 26 received two doses of the MenACWY control vaccine. Enrollment into the trials was organized by age into subgroups of 18-55, 56-69 and 70-plus years, and those subgroups contained approximately 150, 30 and 60 TCR-sequenced participants, respectively. What the work shows at the level of the full study, not this receptor alone: Reportedly, almost half of the unique spike-specific TCRs recognized epitopes lying outside the regions that are mutated in the B.1.351 and B.1.1.7 variants. Spike-specific TCR breadth and depth rose significantly after two AZD1222 doses compared with day 0 and with MenACWY recipients. Most participants were white British and females outnumbered males, and the authors suggested that clonal diversity may have been underestimated. Conclusions about previously exposed vaccinees are limited, since just a handful of AZD1222 recipients were seropositive for SARS-CoV-2 at baseline. No day 14 peak-response samples were available, so repertoires were characterized only after the peak T cell response. The whole spike protein was spanned by vaccine-associated CD4 TCRs, and dominant responses were seen in regions 160-218 and 743-854. In the small 56-69-year group, the increase in depth fell short of significance, most likely because of low power.

As concerns this clone: No cognate antigen has been identified for it. The input lacks base qualities; no much larger clone sits a single base away.

The CDR3 regions of human TCRbeta chains were analyzed by immunosequencing. From the authors' description of their analysis: TCRs in the repertoires were compared against a reference library of SARS-CoV-2-specific TCRs that had been generated with the MIRA antigen-specificity platform. Breadth meant the fraction of unique TCRs that were SARS-CoV-2-associated, whereas depth meant the fraction of total T cells that were SARS-CoV-2-associated. Using the MIRA data, each spike-specific TCR was assigned both to the spike region to which the TCR was reactive and to a CD4 or CD8 class. Log10-transformed breadth and depth values were compared by one-way ANOVA with Sidak's multiple comparisons tests. The table was pulled from immuneACCESS by TCRdb, which kept in-frame rearrangements only. Such tables lose some clones; where checked, under half of the loss comes from unresolved V genes, and the rest has no known cause. That table furnishes V, J and clone size, whereas the DNA furnished D and trimming. Counted in this sample were roughly 110,000 clones; around 93% of them appeared once. The biggest ten clones account for roughly 9% of the sample.

The time point label corresponds to: about 28 days (+/-7) after the second vaccine dose. Because spike-specific TCR depth and breadth did not differ between the two schedules, AZD1222 recipients who got a second dose at roughly 4 weeks were pooled with those who got a second dose at roughly 12 weeks. Vaccinee samples were obtained from the UK trials COV001 and COV002, which included a single-blind randomized controlled phase 2/3 trial of AZD1222 (ChAdOx1 nCoV-19) in healthy adults. For TCRbeta chain sequencing, PBMC samples were collected from trial participants at day 0 and at day 28 after the second dose. V loses 4 bases of germline sequence and J loses 7 bases, and the interval between the two ends is 17 bases. The CDR3 numbers 15 residues from cysteine through phenylalanine. The retained sequence is limited to the CDR3, 45 bases, with the frame set at the first base. The germline V gene supplies CDR1 LGHNA and CDR2 YSLEER.

Here the sequenced sample was peripheral blood, taken 28 days after the second AZD1222 dose. Recombination linked TRBV4-3 to TRBJ1-5; the D gene cannot be named for sure. This clonotype originated in an adult who received the AZD1222 COVID-19 vaccine. The sequenced DNA: TGCGCCAGCAGCCTGCAAGACGGCTACGGGCAGCCCCAGCATTTT. It specifies CASSLQDGYGQPQHF.